The 19 T cell receptor beta chains below come from one sample, sequenced in a study of PD-L1 blockade in urothelial cancer. Repertoires were generated with immunoSEQ multiplex PCR, while TCRdb's copy carries only in-frame clones and drops some. The sample holds about 44,000 clones; about 90% are singletons and the top ten take 5.5% to 8%. This sample's time point: peripheral blood 6 weeks after treatment start. The sample here was PBMCs, taken around atezolizumab (anti-PD-L1) treatment. The receptors come from a man between 70 and 80 years old with urothelial cancer.

The chain uses TRBV28 and TRBJ2-1; maybe TRBD2 (6 bases). The ends were cut back, 5 bases at V and 4 bases at J, with 21 bases in the middle. Looked up from germline, CDR1 is MDHEN and CDR2 is SYDVKM. The CDR3 length is 17 residues. The CDR3 nucleotides are TGTGCCAGCAGTCCACGGGGAGGAGCCTCGGGGTACAATGAGCAGTTCTTC. Encoded protein: CASSPRGGASGYNEQFF.

The CDR3 DNA is TGTGCCAGCAGCGTCCCCACAGGTTCTGGGGCCAACGTCCTGACTTTC. It translates to CASSVPTGSGANVLTF. V is TRBV9 and J is TRBJ2-6, with D perhaps TRBD1 (5 bases). The CDR3 is 16 residues long. Germline V CDR1 and CDR2: SGDLS, YYNGEE. V was trimmed by 2 bases and J by 1 base, leaving 10 bases between them.

The V call is TRBV6-5, the J call TRBJ1-1; maybe TRBD1 (5 bases). V dropped 8 bases and J dropped 0 bases, with 10 bases sitting between them. The CDR3 contains 13 residues. From germline, CDR1 is MNHEY and CDR2 SVGAGI. CDR3 sequence: CASGASMNTEAFF. DNA of the CDR3: TGTGCCAGCGGGGCCTCTATGAACACTGAAGCTTTCTTT.

This chain joins TRBV20-1 and TRBJ2-7; 7 nucleotides line up with TRBD1. Germline V lookup: CDR1 DFQATT, CDR2 SNEGSKA (reference sequence). V dropped 5 bases and J dropped 7; count of bases not matched to a gene: 5. The CDR3 has 11 amino acids. The CDR3 DNA reads TGCAGTGCTCGCGACAGGGTGGAGCAGTACTTC. It is translated as CSARDRVEQYF.

This chain connects TRBV4-2 to TRBJ1-5; TRBD1 matches at 9 bases. V was clipped by 0 bases and J by 4 bases; unmatched bases: 4. The CDR3 consists of 16 residues. Germline assignment: CDR1 LGHNA and CDR2 YNFKEQ. The CDR3 coding sequence is TGTGCCAGCAGCCAAGATACGGGACAGGGAAATCAGCCCCAGCATTTT. Translation gives CASSQDTGQGNQPQHF.

The chain uses TRBV7-6 and TRBJ2-1; D uncertain. The germline V and J ends were trimmed by 2 bases and 0 bases, with 8 bases remaining between them. Germline CDR1 is SGHVS and CDR2 is FNYEAQ. This CDR3 spans 15 amino acids. The DNA for the CDR3 is TGTGCCAGCAGCTTAAACGGTAACTCCTACAATGAGCAGTTCTTC. As protein: CASSLNGNSYNEQFF.

This clone came up a few times. The CDR3 region is CASRRREGYEQYF. CDR3 bases: TGTGCCAGTAGGAGGCGGGAGGGGTACGAGCAGTACTTC. This chain connects TRBV19 to TRBJ2-7, with TRBD2 matching over 9 bases. V shed 6 bases, J shed 4 bases, and the junction held 4 bases outside the gene matches. Germline V CDR1 and CDR2: LNHDA, SQIVND (reference sequence). The CDR3 spans 13 residues.

The V gene is TRBV2, the J gene TRBJ2-2; D is possibly TRBD2 (6 bases). Germline CDR1 reads SNHLY; CDR2 reads FYNNEI. Trimming stripped 5 bases from V and 0 bases from J, with 13 bases between. The CDR3 extends over 16 amino acids. CDR3 sequence: CASSIVADANTGELFF. The DNA of the CDR3 is TGTGCCAGCAGTATCGTAGCGGACGCGAACACCGGGGAGCTGTTTTTT.

The CDR3 reads CASSLGGGSGTDTQYF. The DNA for the CDR3 is TGTGCCAGCAGCTTGGGCGGCGGGAGTGGGACAGATACGCAGTATTTT. V gene TRBV5-6 combines with J gene TRBJ2-3, with TRBD2 matching over 7 bases. V lost 0 bases to trimming and J lost 3 bases; unmatched junction nucleotides: 7. In germline, CDR1 is SGHDT, CDR2 YYEEEE. This CDR3 has 16 amino acids.

This clone showed up just a few times. This chain joins TRBV21-1 and TRBJ2-4; TRBD1 reflects the table's D call only, with no check against the DNA. TRBV21-1 is tagged as a pseudogene. This CDR3 contains 16 residues. The CDR3 DNA sequence: TGTGCCAGCAGCAGTAGGGTTGGACAGACCATAAACATTCAGTACTTC. Its protein product is CASSSRVGQTINIQYF.

The rearrangement joins TRBV5-1 to TRBJ2-4; D call uncertain. The CDR3 contains 14 residues. CDR1 is SGHRS, CDR2 YFSETQ, per germline. Trimming took 2 bases from V and 6 from J, leaving 12 bases between them. The CDR3 region has the DNA TGCGCCAGCAGCTTAAGCCCCTCCGGAAACATTCAGTACTTC. Protein: CASSLSPSGNIQYF.

The chain's CDR3 is CASSVVSGQANPYEQYF. In DNA form, the CDR3 reads TGTGCCAGCAGCGTAGTTTCGGGACAGGCCAATCCCTACGAGCAGTACTTC. The chain recombines TRBV9 with TRBJ2-7, with 8 bases fitting TRBD1. J gave up 2 bases and V 0 bases, and 10 bases lay outside the gene matches. The germline V gene encodes CDR1 SGDLS and CDR2 YYNGEE. The CDR3 totals 17 residues.

This chain uses TRBV7-8 with TRBJ2-2; TRBD2 agrees at 10 bases. The V gene end was trimmed by 5 bases and the J gene end by 4 bases; junction bases not matched to a gene: 10. This CDR3 spans 17 amino acids. The germline V gene encodes CDR1 SGHVS and CDR2 FQNEAQ. CDR3 loop: CASSTVLAGVVTGELFF. The CDR3 DNA reads TGTGCCAGCAGCACCGTTCTAGCGGGAGTGGTCACCGGGGAGCTGTTTTTT.

The V call is TRBV19, the J call TRBJ1-3; the D is unclear. CDR1 is LNHDA and CDR2 is SQIVND in the germline V gene (reference sequence). V was pared by 6 bases and J by 0 bases, with 6 bases between. The CDR3 covers 13 residues. Here the CDR3 DNA reads TGTGCCAGTAGCTCGCGCTCTGGAAACACCATATATTTT. Translation: CASSSRSGNTIYF.

V is TRBV6-5 and J is TRBJ2-5; 13 bases align to TRBD2. The CDR3 covers 15 residues. Looked up from germline, CDR1 is MNHEY and CDR2 is SVGAGI. The V gene end was trimmed by 6 bases and the J gene end by 5 bases; junction bases not matched to a gene: 6. The CDR3 reads CASRGLAGVAETQYF. As DNA, the CDR3 is TGTGCCAGCAGAGGACTAGCGGGAGTTGCGGAGACCCAGTACTTC.

The chain has TRBV7-3 and TRBJ2-1, with D possibly TRBD2 on 6 matching bases. The CDR3 sequence is 18 residues long. Germline CDR1 is SGHTA and CDR2 is FQGTGA. Trimming shortened V by 2 bases and J by 2 bases, and 19 bases separated the two germline ends. The CDR3 DNA is TGTGCCAGCAGCTTACCCTCGGGTAGCGGAATCCCCTACAATGAGCAGTTCTTC. This translates into CASSLPSGSGIPYNEQFF.

CDR3 nucleotides: TGTGCCAGCTGCATAGCGAGGAACACCGGGGAGCTGTTTTTT. Its translation is CASCIARNTGELFF. The chain uses TRBV6-1 and TRBJ2-2, with D possibly matching TRBD2 (5 bases). The V end was cut by 8 bases, the J end by 1 base, with 11 bases between. This CDR3 is 14 amino acids long. Germline assignment: CDR1 MNHNS and CDR2 SASEGT.

This clone was seen more than once but under ten times. The genes are TRBV4-2 and TRBJ2-2, with 10 bases identical to TRBD2. The CDR3 is 16 residues long. V lost 4 bases to trimming and J lost 6 bases; unmatched junction nucleotides: 8. Germline V gene lookup returns CDR1 LGHNA and CDR2 YNFKEQ. Here the CDR3 DNA reads TGTGCCAGCAGCCCTTCAGCGGGAGGGGAGCCCGGGGAGCTGTTTTTT. This sequence encodes CASSPSAGGEPGELFF.

The chain carries TRBV7-3 and TRBJ2-4, with 10 bases lining up with TRBD1. This CDR3 region has 17 residues. V gave up 2 bases and J gave up 0 bases; unmatched junction bases: 4. The germline V gene encodes CDR1 SGHTA and CDR2 FQGTGA. The CDR3 region has the DNA TGTGCCAGCAGCTTAGGGACAGGGGTGGTAGCCAAAAACATTCAGTACTTC. This encodes CASSLGTGVVAKNIQYF.